These 20 T cell receptor beta chains were all obtained from the same sample, sequenced in a study of read filtering for tumor transcriptome and immune sequencing. The library was built from 400 ng RNA with molecular barcoded adaptors for alpha/delta and beta/gamma chains. TCRdb redid the calling of the reads with MiXCR, one entry per CDR3 protein. Of approximately 61,000 distinct CDR3 sequences in the sample, around 21% were seen once. The source material was a population of CD138-negative cells sorted from bone marrow. These receptors came from a donor at least 40 years old with multiple myeloma.

This clonotype has at least ten counts. The chain uses TRBV12-3 or TRBV12-4 and TRBJ1-1, with a weak D call TRBD1 (5 bases). The CDR3 is 12 amino acids. The ends were cut back, 7 bases at V and 10 bases at J, with 16 bases in the middle. CDR3 in amino acids: CASTIGWGSAFF. CDR3 nucleotides: TGTGCCAGCACCATTGGGTGGGGCTCAGCTTTCTTT.

Notes on this clonotype: This clone may be a read error of a much larger clone one base away. The CDR3 carries no conserved terminal phenylalanine or tryptophan, so it likely arises from a read error. The chain uses TRBV5-4 and TRBJ2-7; tentative D call: TRBD2 (5 bases). V lost 3 bases and J 6 bases, leaving 16 bases between the germline ends. The CDR3 contains 14 residues. CDR1 and CDR2 from the germline V gene are SGHNT and YYREEE (reference sequence). This CDR3 reads CASSSPSRGSEQYL. The CDR3 coding sequence is TGTGCCAGCAGCTCACCCTCCCGGGGTAGCGAGCAGTACCTC.

This clonotype showed up many times. The chain is built from TRBV12-3 or TRBV12-4 and TRBJ1-1; the D is unclear. V was cut by 3 bases and J by 4 bases, with 9 bases left in between. The CDR3 runs 13 residues. This CDR3 is CASSLGGITEAFF. The CDR3 DNA follows: TGTGCCAGCAGTTTGGGAGGGATCACTGAAGCTTTCTTT.

The rearrangement joins TRBV30 to TRBJ1-5; a weak D match, TRBD1 (5 bases). Looked up from germline, CDR1 is GTSNPN and CDR2 is SVGIG (reference sequence). The CDR3 is 13 residues long. V lost 0 bases and J 4 bases, leaving 7 bases between the germline ends. The CDR3 region has the DNA TGTGCCTGGAGTGTAGCAGGGAATCAGCCCCAGCATTTT. This encodes CAWSVAGNQPQHF.

This chain joins TRBV29-1 and TRBJ1-1; TRBD1 matches at 7 bases. The J segment lost 7 bases and the V segment lost 6 bases, leaving 5 bases of the junction unmatched. Germline V lookup: CDR1 SQVTM, CDR2 ANQGSEA. CDR3 length: 11 residues. This chain's CDR3 is CSVQQGLEAFF. The CDR3 DNA reads as TGCAGCGTACAACAGGGGCTTGAAGCTTTCTTT.

There are many counts of this clonotype. J is TRBJ1-1 and V is TRBV7-9; tentative D call: TRBD1 (6 bases). CDR3 length: 15 amino acids. Germline assignment: CDR1 SEHNR and CDR2 FQNEAQ (reference sequence). V shed 3 bases and J shed 1 base, with 12 bases lying between them. This CDR3 reads CASSLGGRGNTEAFF. The CDR3, as DNA: TGTGCCAGCAGCTTGGGGGGGCGGGGGAACACTGAAGCTTTCTTT.

In regard to this clonotype: A single base separates this from a much larger clone, so it may be a read error. The chain couples TRBV6-5 to TRBJ2-2, with D perhaps TRBD1 or TRBD2 (5 bases each). This CDR3 has 14 residues. Trimming stripped 4 bases from V and 13 bases from J, with 19 bases between. CDR1 and CDR2 (germline): MNHEY, SVGAGI. CDR3 amino acids: CASSSPGDGRGLFF. The CDR3, as DNA: TGTGCCAGCAGTTCCCCCGGGGACGGCCGTGGGCTGTTTTTT.

This clonotype was detected many times. V and J are TRBV12-3 or TRBV12-4 and TRBJ2-3; 7 positions match TRBD2. This CDR3 is 13 amino acids long. V dropped 6 bases and J dropped 6; count of bases not matched to a gene: 6. This CDR3 is CASSPGRRDTQYF. In nucleotides, the CDR3 is TGTGCCAGCAGCCCCGGGAGGCGGGATACGCAGTATTTT.

This clonotype was counted many times. The CDR3 region is CSAIMAGSETQYF. In DNA, the CDR3 is TGCAGTGCTATAATGGCGGGGTCAGAGACCCAGTACTTC. The rearrangement links TRBV20-1 to TRBJ2-5; D might be TRBD2 (6 bases). The length of the CDR3 is 13 residues. V was pared by 4 bases and J by 4 bases, with 13 bases between. Germline loops: CDR1 DFQATT, CDR2 SNEGSKA (reference sequence).

This clonotype occurred once. A read error may explain this, as a much larger clone is one base away. The chain combines TRBV24-1 with TRBJ2-4, with unresolved D. Germline V lookup: CDR1 KGHDR, CDR2 SFDVKD. Trimming took 2 bases from V and 6 from J, leaving 4 bases between them. The CDR3 totals 12 residues. The CDR3 DNA is TGTGCCACCAGTGATTACCGAAACATTCAGTACTTC. Protein product: CATSDYRNIQYF.

This clonotype came up many times. The rearrangement uses TRBV11-2 and TRBJ2-3; 13 nucleotides align to TRBD2. This CDR3 is 16 amino acids long. Trimming took 5 bases from V and 0 from J; bases not matched to a gene: 2. Germline lookup yields CDR1 SGHAT and CDR2 FQNNGV. This chain's CDR3 is CASSQGLAGSTDTQYF. In DNA, the CDR3 is TGTGCCAGCAGCCAGGGACTAGCGGGGAGCACAGATACGCAGTATTTT.

By frequency in the sample, this clonotype is medium-sized. This chain uses TRBV20-1 with TRBJ2-1, with 10 bases lining up with TRBD2. The CDR3 is 14 amino acids. Germline CDR1 DFQATT, CDR2 SNEGSKA (reference sequence). With V trimmed by 6 bases and J by 6 bases, 8 bases remained unmatched. This CDR3 reads CSAPRPSGSNEQFF. The CDR3, as DNA: TGCAGTGCCCCGAGGCCTAGCGGGAGCAATGAGCAGTTCTTC.

This clonotype was recorded at least ten times. The chain joins TRBV7-3 to TRBJ2-1; 14 bases agree with TRBD2. V lost 5 bases to trimming and J lost 9 bases; unmatched junction nucleotides: 18. CDR3 size: 19 residues. CDR1 SGHTA and CDR2 FQGTGA come from the germline V gene. CDR3 in amino acids: CASSPYHMGGTSGRSEQFF. In DNA form, the CDR3 reads TGTGCCAGCAGCCCCTACCATATGGGGGGGACTAGCGGGAGAAGTGAGCAGTTCTTC.

This clonotype has only a few counts. The rearrangement uses TRBV20-1 and TRBJ1-5; D gene uncertain. The V end was cut by 6 bases, the J end by 7 bases, with 13 bases between. Germline V gene data show CDR1 as DFQATT and CDR2 as SNEGSKA (reference sequence). This CDR3 is 12 amino acids long. In nucleotides, the CDR3 is TGCAGTGCAGATAGTCCCGGGCAGCCCCAGCATTTT. Translation: CSADSPGQPQHF.

This clonotype occurred many times. The chain employs TRBV28 and TRBJ2-5; 10 bases fit TRBD2. From germline, CDR1 is MDHEN and CDR2 SYDVKM. The CDR3 sequence is 16 residues long. The V segment lost 2 bases and the J segment 0 bases; nucleotides outside the gene matches: 3. CDR3 DNA sequence: TGTGCCAGCAGTTTACTGACTAGCGGGTACCAAGAGACCCAGTACTTC. Its translation is CASSLLTSGYQETQYF.

This clonotype was recorded many times. The chain recombines TRBV28 with TRBJ1-2; the D is unclear. CDR1 and CDR2 from the germline V gene are MDHEN and SYDVKM. The ends were cut back, 2 bases at V and 1 base at J, with 5 bases in the middle. This CDR3 region has 13 residues. CDR3 DNA sequence: TGTGCCAGCAGTTTAACCGATAACTATGGCTACACCTTC. Translated, it gives CASSLTDNYGYTF.

Concerning this clonotype itself: Sequence at one end of the junction differs from germline and may be a read error. This chain uses TRBV4-1 with TRBJ2-1, with D perhaps matching TRBD2 (6 bases). Germline V gene sequence: CDR1 MGHRA, CDR2 YSYEKL. The CDR3 spans 15 residues. Here the CDR3 reads CASSRGTYSHNKQFF. CDR3 in DNA: TGCGCCAGCAGCCGAGGGACTTACTCCCACAATAAGCAGTTCTTC.

With regard to this clonotype: Without the conserved terminal phenylalanine or tryptophan, this CDR3 likely stems from a read error. This sequence joins TRBV7-2 and TRBJ1-4; D call uncertain. Germline lookup yields CDR1 SGHTA and CDR2 FQGNSA. The V and J ends lost 6 bases and 0 bases respectively, with 11 bases between them. The CDR3 sequence is 15 residues long. The CDR3 bases are TGTGCCAGCAGTCGCTCGGATGCAACTAATGAAAAACTGTTTCTT. This gives the protein CASSRSDATNEKLFL.

This clonotype was detected many times. The V call is TRBV4-1, the J call TRBJ2-7, with D perhaps TRBD2 (6 bases). V was pared by 4 bases and J by 7 bases, with 14 bases between. The germline V gene has CDR1 MGHRA and CDR2 YSYEKL. There are 13 residues in the CDR3. The CDR3 protein is CASSPVPAGEQYF. CDR3 in DNA: TGCGCCAGCAGCCCCGTCCCGGCGGGGGAGCAGTACTTC.

This clonotype was recorded many times. This chain connects TRBV7-2 to TRBJ1-5, with unresolved D. V gave up 4 bases and J gave up 2 bases, with 12 bases separating them. CDR1 and CDR2 (germline): SGHTA, FQGNSA. The CDR3 runs 15 residues. Here the CDR3 reads CASSWLRDGNQPQHF. The CDR3 region has the DNA TGTGCCAGCAGCTGGCTACGCGATGGCAATCAGCCCCAGCATTTT.